Listed below are T cell receptor beta chains from one sample, sequenced in a study of T cell repertoires in cytomegalovirus infection. Each CDR3 protein is one row after TCRdb ran MiXCR on the reads. The repertoire has approximately 390,000 distinct CDR3 sequences, about 35% of them found once; the top ten carry roughly 14%. Antigen specificity for these receptors is unknown. Sequenced here: cultured PBMCs, sampled from culture after CMV antigen stimulation. These receptors were collected from a human donor in good health (CMV status not recorded). Some clones in this sample may be carry-over from other donors' samples. CDR3s include the opening cysteine and the closing phenylalanine or tryptophan. A D gene is named only where the DNA matches it firmly. The size entry is marked missing in some rows and otherwise reads once, few, many or a size class.

cdr3_aa: CASREGAQPQHF; cdr3_nt: TGTGCCAGCAGAGAGGGAGCTCAGCCCCAGCATTTT; v_call: TRBV12-3/TRBV12-4; j_call: TRBJ1-5; clone_size: NA; d_call: NA
cdr3_aa: CASSIDRLGEQFF; cdr3_nt: TGTGCTAGCAGCATCGACCGGCTGGGTGAGCAGTTCTTC; v_call: TRBV7-7; j_call: TRBJ2-1; clone_size: few; d_call: NA
cdr3_aa: CASSLVGARADGYTF; cdr3_nt: TGTGCCAGCAGCTTAGTGGGAGCACGGGCCGATGGCTACACCTTC; v_call: TRBV7-6; j_call: TRBJ1-2; clone_size: NA; d_call: NA
cdr3_aa: CASSYTGLGNEQFF; cdr3_nt: TGTGCCAGCAGTTACACAGGGTTGGGGAATGAGCAGTTCTTC; v_call: TRBV6-6; j_call: TRBJ2-1; clone_size: NA; d_call: NA
cdr3_aa: CASSPRTRTYEQYF; cdr3_nt: TGTGCCAGCAGCCCGCGGACTCGAACCTACGAGCAGTACTTC; v_call: TRBV7-2; j_call: TRBJ2-7; clone_size: many; d_call: NA
cdr3_aa: CSGRRRNTEAFF; cdr3_nt: TGCAGCGGTCGACGGAGGAACACTGAAGCTTTCTTT; v_call: TRBV29-1; j_call: TRBJ1-1; clone_size: NA; d_call: NA
cdr3_aa: CASSQDTDNEQFF; cdr3_nt: TGCGCCAGCAGCCAAGACACCGACAATGAGCAGTTCTTC; v_call: TRBV4-3; j_call: TRBJ2-1; clone_size: NA; d_call: NA
cdr3_aa: CASNNRGRVTGELFF; cdr3_nt: TGTGCCAGCAACAACAGGGGGCGCGTCACCGGGGAGCTGTTTTTT; v_call: TRBV7-2; j_call: TRBJ2-2; clone_size: NA; d_call: TRBD1
cdr3_aa: CASSQDNSRTGGKNIQYF; cdr3_nt: TGCGCCAGCAGCCAAGATAATAGCAGGACGGGAGGCAAAAACATTCAGTACTTC; v_call: TRBV4-1; j_call: TRBJ2-4; clone_size: medium-sized; d_call: TRBD2
cdr3_aa: CASSNPLGGTSHAETQYF; cdr3_nt: TGTGCCAGCAGTAACCCGCTTGGAGGGACTAGCCATGCGGAGACCCAGTACTTC; v_call: TRBV6-8; j_call: TRBJ2-5; clone_size: few; d_call: TRBD2
cdr3_aa: CASSQEAGYGEKLFF; cdr3_nt: TGCGCCAGCAGCCAAGAGGCGGGGTATGGAGAAAAACTGTTTTTT; v_call: TRBV4-3; j_call: TRBJ1-4; clone_size: NA; d_call: NA
cdr3_aa: CASRPGTSYEQFF; cdr3_nt: TGTGCCAGCAGACCCGGGACTAGCTATGAGCAGTTCTTC; v_call: TRBV7-2; j_call: TRBJ2-1; clone_size: NA; d_call: TRBD2
cdr3_aa: CASSLVDNEQFF; cdr3_nt: TGTGCCAGCAGCTTGGTCGACAATGAGCAGTTCTTC; v_call: TRBV5-4; j_call: TRBJ2-1; clone_size: once; d_call: NA
cdr3_aa: CSGTSVGETRGVRLYF; cdr3_nt: TGCAGTGGAACTTCCGTAGGAGAAACCAGGGGGGTCCGTTTGTATTTT; v_call: TRBV20-1; j_call: TRBJ2-3; clone_size: NA; d_call: NA
cdr3_aa: CATTIRGNQPQHF; cdr3_nt: TGTGCCACCACAATCAGGGGAAATCAGCCCCAGCATTTT; v_call: TRBV19; j_call: TRBJ1-5; clone_size: NA; d_call: NA
cdr3_aa: CASSEHRVRGDYEQYF; cdr3_nt: TGTGCCAGCAGTGAACATAGGGTCAGGGGGGACTACGAGCAGTACTTC; v_call: TRBV2; j_call: TRBJ2-7; clone_size: NA; d_call: NA
cdr3_aa: CAISVAGGLQETQYF; cdr3_nt: TGTGCCATCAGTGTGGCGGGAGGTCTTCAAGAGACCCAGTACTTC; v_call: TRBV10-3; j_call: TRBJ2-5; clone_size: few; d_call: TRBD2
cdr3_aa: CASSLGQGVVETQYF; cdr3_nt: TGTGCCAGCAGTTTGGGGCAGGGGGTCGTGGAGACCCAGTACTTC; v_call: TRBV12-3/TRBV12-4; j_call: TRBJ2-5; clone_size: NA; d_call: TRBD1
cdr3_aa: CASSLHDVGGYTF; cdr3_nt: TGTGCCAGCAGCTTGCACGATGTTGGCGGCTACACCTTC; v_call: TRBV5-4; j_call: TRBJ1-2; clone_size: NA; d_call: NA
cdr3_aa: CASSLTSAPHNEQFF; cdr3_nt: TGTGCCAGCAGTTTAACCAGCGCACCTCACAATGAGCAGTTCTTC; v_call: TRBV12-3/TRBV12-4; j_call: TRBJ2-1; clone_size: few; d_call: NA
cdr3_aa: CASSSISNQPQHF; cdr3_nt: TGTGCCAGCAGCTCCATAAGCAATCAGCCCCAGCATTTT; v_call: TRBV5-5; j_call: TRBJ1-5; clone_size: few; d_call: NA
cdr3_aa: CASSQGISDTQYF; cdr3_nt: TGTGCCAGCAGCCAAGGGATTTCAGATACGCAGTATTTT; v_call: TRBV3-1; j_call: TRBJ2-3; clone_size: NA; d_call: NA
cdr3_aa: CASSVGLAEGNEQFF; cdr3_nt: TGTGCCAGCAGCGTAGGACTAGCGGAGGGCAATGAGCAGTTCTTC; v_call: TRBV9; j_call: TRBJ2-1; clone_size: few; d_call: TRBD2
cdr3_aa: CASSQEGTSGMETQYF; cdr3_nt: TGCGCCAGCAGCCAAGAAGGGACTAGCGGGATGGAGACCCAGTACTTC; v_call: TRBV4-3; j_call: TRBJ2-5; clone_size: many; d_call: TRBD2